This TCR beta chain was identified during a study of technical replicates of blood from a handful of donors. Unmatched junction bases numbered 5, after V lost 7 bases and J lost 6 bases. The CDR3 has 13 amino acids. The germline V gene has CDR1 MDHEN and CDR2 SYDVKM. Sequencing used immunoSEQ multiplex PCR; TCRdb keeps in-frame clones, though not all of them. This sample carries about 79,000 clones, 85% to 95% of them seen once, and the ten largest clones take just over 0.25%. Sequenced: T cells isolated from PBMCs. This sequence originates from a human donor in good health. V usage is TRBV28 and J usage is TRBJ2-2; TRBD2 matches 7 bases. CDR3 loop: CASIGGRAGELFF. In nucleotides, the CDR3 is TGTGCCAGCATAGGTGGGAGGGCCGGGGAGCTGTTTTTT.